The clone carrying this T cell receptor beta chain has only a few counts. This record belongs to a study of blood T cell repertoires in COVID-19. Background on the study: COVID-19 samples collected from the United States, Italy and Spain covered acute and convalescent phases.

Repertoires were generated with immunoSEQ multiplex PCR, while TCRdb's copy carries only in-frame clones and drops some. The data show about 120,000 clones, about 79% seen once. Sequencing used peripheral blood. The TCR was taken from an elderly woman with acute or convalescent COVID-19.

The CDR3 DNA is TGTGCCAGCAGCTTAGGGACAAACTATGGCTACACCTTC. This sequence encodes CASSLGTNYGYTF. This chain links TRBV7-9 with TRBJ1-2; D may be TRBD1 (5 bases). Trimming pared 1 base from V and 2 bases from J, leaving 5 bases between. Germline-derived CDR1 and CDR2 are SEHNR and FQNEAQ (reference sequence). This CDR3 is 13 amino acids long.